This T cell receptor (beta chain) was identified during a study of CD8 T cells in ankylosing spondylitis. TCRdb used MiXCR to reprocess the 5' RACE reads, holding one entry per CDR3 protein. Of hundreds of thousands of distinct CDR3 sequences listed, 8% to 9% were seen once; the top ten hold more than 4%. In this sample, this clonotype turned up many times. The sequence was collected from a female donor with ankylosing spondylitis or in good health (not recorded which). The sequenced sample consisted of blood, either unsorted or a sorted T cell fraction (not recorded which).

The CDR3 here is CASSGGQSSYEQYF. In DNA, the CDR3 is TGTGCCAGCAGTGGGGGACAAAGCTCCTACGAGCAGTACTTC. V gene TRBV12-3 or TRBV12-4 combines with J gene TRBJ2-7; TRBD1 might be the D (6 bases). This CDR3 has 14 amino acids. The germline V and J ends were trimmed by 5 bases and 0 bases, with 11 bases remaining between them.